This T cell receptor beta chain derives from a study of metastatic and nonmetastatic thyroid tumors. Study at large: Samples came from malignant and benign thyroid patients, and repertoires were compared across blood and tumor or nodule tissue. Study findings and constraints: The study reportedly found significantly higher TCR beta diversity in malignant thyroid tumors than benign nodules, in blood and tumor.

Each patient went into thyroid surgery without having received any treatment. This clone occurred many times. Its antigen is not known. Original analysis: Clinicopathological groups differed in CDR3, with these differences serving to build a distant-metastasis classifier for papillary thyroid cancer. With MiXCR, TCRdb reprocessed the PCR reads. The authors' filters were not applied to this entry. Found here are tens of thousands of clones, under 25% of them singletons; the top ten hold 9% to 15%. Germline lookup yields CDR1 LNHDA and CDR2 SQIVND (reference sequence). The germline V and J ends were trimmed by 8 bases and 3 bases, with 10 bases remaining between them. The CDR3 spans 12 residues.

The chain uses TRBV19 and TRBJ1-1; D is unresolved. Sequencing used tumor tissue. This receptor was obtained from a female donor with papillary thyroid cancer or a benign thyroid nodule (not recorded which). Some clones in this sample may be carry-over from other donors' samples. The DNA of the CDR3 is TGTGCCAGTGGACCGCGGGACACTGAAGCTTTCTTT. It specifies CASGPRDTEAFF.